The next 6 T cell receptor beta chains were all read from a single sample in a study of T cell responses to AZD1222 COVID-19 vaccine. Produced via immunoSEQ multiplex PCR; TCRdb's table is partial and in-frame only. Counted here are some 96,000 clones, around 86% occurring once; the ten biggest clones make up roughly 2.3%. Sequenced material: peripheral blood, taken on day 0 of AZD1222 vaccination. Receptor source: an adult in good health.

V is TRBV6-2 or TRBV6-3 and J is TRBJ2-5; TRBD1 matches 7 bases. Per germline, CDR1 MNHEY and CDR2 SVGEGT. Unmatched junction bases numbered 4, after V lost 4 bases and J lost 2 bases. This CDR3 is 14 amino acids long. The CDR3 region is CASSWTGLQETQYF. The CDR3 DNA reads as TGTGCCAGCAGTTGGACAGGACTTCAAGAGACCCAGTACTTC.

The V gene is TRBV4-1, the J gene TRBJ2-3; 8 nucleotides align to TRBD2. The CDR3 consists of 15 residues. CDR1 and CDR2 (germline): MGHRA, YSYEKL. J lost 3 bases, V lost 4 bases, and 6 bases had no gene match. The CDR3 DNA is TGCGCCAGCAGCCCCTTCGGGGGGGGTACAGATACGCAGTATTTT. Translating it yields CASSPFGGGTDTQYF.

This chain uses TRBV11-2 with TRBJ1-2; D not certain. The length of the CDR3 is 14 residues. Trimming stripped 2 bases from V and 2 bases from J, with 9 bases between. Germline values: CDR1 SGHAT, CDR2 FQNNGV. The CDR3 here is CASSLNVGNYGYTF. The CDR3 DNA sequence: TGTGCCAGCAGCTTAAATGTCGGGAACTATGGCTACACCTTC. The full variable domain, completed using reference TRBV11-2 and TRBJ1-2, is EAGVAQSPRYKIIEKRQSVAFWCNPISGHATLYWYQQILGQGPKLLIQFQNNGVVDDSQLPKDRFSAERLKGVDSTLKIQPAKLEDSAVYLCASSLNVGNYGYTFGSGTRLTVV.

Note on this clone: Other DNA sequences of this sample code for an identical CDR3. This chain uses TRBV24-1 with TRBJ2-2; unclear D gene. The CDR3 totals 12 residues. From germline, CDR1 is KGHDR and CDR2 SFDVKD. Trimming took off 3 bases at V and 7 bases at J, with 5 bases between the two ends. This CDR3 reads CATSDTSGELFF. In nucleotides, the CDR3 is TGTGCCACCAGTGATACAAGCGGGGAGCTGTTTTTT.

The rearrangement joins TRBV30 to TRBJ1-6, with a weak D call TRBD1 (5 bases). Trimming took 0 bases from V and 7 from J, leaving 10 bases between them. The CDR3 has 14 residues. Germline values: CDR1 GTSNPN, CDR2 SVGIG (reference sequence). The CDR3 nucleotides read TGTGCCTGGAGTGTGACAGACGGAAATTCACCCCTCCACTTT. This codes for CAWSVTDGNSPLHF.

The CDR3 reads CASSVKIDTEAFF. The CDR3 nucleotides read TGCGCCAGCAGTGTCAAGATCGACACTGAAGCTTTCTTT. The chain employs TRBV10-1 and TRBJ1-1; D not resolved. Germline CDR1 reads WNHNN; CDR2 reads SYGVQD (reference sequence). Trimming took off 4 bases at V and 3 bases at J, with 9 bases between the two ends. The CDR3 is 13 residues long.